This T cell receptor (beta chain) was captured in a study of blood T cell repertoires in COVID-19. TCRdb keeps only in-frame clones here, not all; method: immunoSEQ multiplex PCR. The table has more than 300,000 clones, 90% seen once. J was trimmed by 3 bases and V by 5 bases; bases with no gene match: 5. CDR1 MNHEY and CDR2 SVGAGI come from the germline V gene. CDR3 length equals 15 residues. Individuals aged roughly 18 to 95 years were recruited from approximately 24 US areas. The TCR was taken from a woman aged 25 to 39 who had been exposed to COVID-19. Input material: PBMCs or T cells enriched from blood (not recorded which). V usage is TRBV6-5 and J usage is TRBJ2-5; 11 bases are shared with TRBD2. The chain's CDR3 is CASSPAGLAEETQYF. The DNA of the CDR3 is TGTGCCAGCAGTCCAGCGGGACTAGCGGAAGAGACCCAGTACTTC.